This T cell receptor beta chain originates from a study of OX40 agonist ivuxolimab in advanced cancers. Assay used: immunoSEQ multiplex PCR; TCRdb lists only in-frame clones, some missing. The sample lists 100,000 to 150,000 clones, under 95% seen once, with 0.7% to 0.9% in the top ten. Sequencing used CD4+ or CD8+ T cells sorted from blood, obtained in a trial of the OX40 agonist ivuxolimab. The sequence came from an adult with an advanced solid tumor such as melanoma, head and neck, liver or kidney cancer.

CDR3 in amino acids: CASSSQGGSTLSTDTQYF. The CDR3 bases are TGTGCCAGCAGCTCGCAGGGGGGCTCGACCCTTAGCACAGATACGCAGTATTTT. This chain connects TRBV4-2 to TRBJ2-3, with a possible D match to TRBD1 (7 bases). CDR1 is LGHNA and CDR2 is YNFKEQ in the germline V gene. Deletions cut 5 bases from V and 0 bases from J, with 21 bases between. The length of the CDR3 is 18 residues.